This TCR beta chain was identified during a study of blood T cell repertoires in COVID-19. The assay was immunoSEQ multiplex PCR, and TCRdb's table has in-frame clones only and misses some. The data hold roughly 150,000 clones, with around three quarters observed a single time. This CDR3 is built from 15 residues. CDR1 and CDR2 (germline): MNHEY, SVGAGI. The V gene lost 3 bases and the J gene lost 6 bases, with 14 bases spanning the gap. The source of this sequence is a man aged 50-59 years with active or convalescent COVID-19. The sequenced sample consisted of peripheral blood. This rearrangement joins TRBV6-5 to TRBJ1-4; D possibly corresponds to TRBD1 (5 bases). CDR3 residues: CASSYGPGRYEKLFF. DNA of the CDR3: TGTGCCAGCAGTTATGGGCCAGGGAGGTATGAAAAACTGTTTTTT.